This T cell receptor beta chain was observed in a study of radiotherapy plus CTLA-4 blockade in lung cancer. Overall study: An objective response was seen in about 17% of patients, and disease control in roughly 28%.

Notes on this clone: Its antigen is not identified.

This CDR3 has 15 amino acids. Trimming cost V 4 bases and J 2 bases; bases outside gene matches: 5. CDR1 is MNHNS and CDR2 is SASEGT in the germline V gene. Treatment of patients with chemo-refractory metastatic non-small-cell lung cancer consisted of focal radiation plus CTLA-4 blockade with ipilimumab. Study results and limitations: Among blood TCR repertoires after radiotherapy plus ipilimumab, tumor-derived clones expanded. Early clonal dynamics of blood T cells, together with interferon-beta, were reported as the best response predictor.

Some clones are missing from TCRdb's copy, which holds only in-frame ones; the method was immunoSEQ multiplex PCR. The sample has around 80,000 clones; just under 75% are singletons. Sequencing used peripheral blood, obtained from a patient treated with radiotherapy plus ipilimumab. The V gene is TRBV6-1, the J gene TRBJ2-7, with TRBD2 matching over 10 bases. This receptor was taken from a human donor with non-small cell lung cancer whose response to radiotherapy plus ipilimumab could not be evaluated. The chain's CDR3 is CASSVLAGEPYEQYF. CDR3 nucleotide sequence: TGTGCCAGCAGTGTCCTAGCGGGAGAACCCTACGAGCAGTACTTC.